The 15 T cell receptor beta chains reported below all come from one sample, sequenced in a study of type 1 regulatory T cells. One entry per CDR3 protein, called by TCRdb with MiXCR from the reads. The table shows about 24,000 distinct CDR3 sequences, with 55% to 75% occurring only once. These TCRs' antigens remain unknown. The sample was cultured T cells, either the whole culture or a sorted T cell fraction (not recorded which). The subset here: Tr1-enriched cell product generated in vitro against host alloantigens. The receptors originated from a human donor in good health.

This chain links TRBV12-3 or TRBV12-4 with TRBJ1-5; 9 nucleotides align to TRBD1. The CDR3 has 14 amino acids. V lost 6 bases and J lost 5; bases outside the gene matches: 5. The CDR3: CASRLGQGDQPQHF. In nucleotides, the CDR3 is TGTGCCAGCAGATTGGGACAGGGAGATCAGCCCCAGCATTTT.

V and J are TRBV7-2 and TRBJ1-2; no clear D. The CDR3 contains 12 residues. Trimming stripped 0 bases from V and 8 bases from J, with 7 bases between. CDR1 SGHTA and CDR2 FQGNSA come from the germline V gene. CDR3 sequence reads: CASSLAPGGYTF. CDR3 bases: TGTGCCAGCAGCTTAGCGCCGGGGGGCTACACCTTC. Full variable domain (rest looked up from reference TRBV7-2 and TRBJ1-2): GAGVSQSPSNKVTEKGKDVELRCDPISGHTALYWYRQSLGQGLEFLIYFQGNSAPDKSGLPSDRFSAERTGGSVSTLTIQRTQQEDSAVYLCASSLAPGGYTFGSGTRLTVV.

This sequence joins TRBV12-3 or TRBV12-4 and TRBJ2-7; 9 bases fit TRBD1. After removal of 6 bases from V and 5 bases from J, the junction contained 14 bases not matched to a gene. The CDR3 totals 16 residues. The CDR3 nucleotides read TGTGCCAGCAGCACTGGTGGGACAGGGTATTCCGACGAGCAGTACTTC. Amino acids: CASSTGGTGYSDEQYF.

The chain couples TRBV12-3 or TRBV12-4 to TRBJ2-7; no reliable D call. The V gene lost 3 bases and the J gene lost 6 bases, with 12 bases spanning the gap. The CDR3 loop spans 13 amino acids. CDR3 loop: CASSFAAWSEQYF. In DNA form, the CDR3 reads TGTGCCAGCAGTTTTGCAGCTTGGAGCGAGCAGTACTTC.

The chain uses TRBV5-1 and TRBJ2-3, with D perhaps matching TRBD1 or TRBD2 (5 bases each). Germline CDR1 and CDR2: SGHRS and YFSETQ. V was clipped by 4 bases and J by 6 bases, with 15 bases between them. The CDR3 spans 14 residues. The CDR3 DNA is TGCGCCAGCAGCACTTGGGGGACCCCGGATACGCAGTATTTT. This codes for CASSTWGTPDTQYF.

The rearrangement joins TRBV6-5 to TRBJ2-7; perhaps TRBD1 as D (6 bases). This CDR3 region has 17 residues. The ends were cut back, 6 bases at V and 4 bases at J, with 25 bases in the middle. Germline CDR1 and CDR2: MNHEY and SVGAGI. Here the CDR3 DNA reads TGTGCCAGCAGCGAGAGGTTCAACAGGGCCCTCCCTTACGAGCAGTACTTC. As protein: CASSERFNRALPYEQYF.

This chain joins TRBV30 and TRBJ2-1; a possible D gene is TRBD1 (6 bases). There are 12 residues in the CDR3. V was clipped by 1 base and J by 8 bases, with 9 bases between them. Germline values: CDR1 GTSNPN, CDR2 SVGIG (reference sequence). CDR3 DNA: TGTGCCTGGAGTGACAGGGCCTATGAGCAGTTCTTC. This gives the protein CAWSDRAYEQFF.

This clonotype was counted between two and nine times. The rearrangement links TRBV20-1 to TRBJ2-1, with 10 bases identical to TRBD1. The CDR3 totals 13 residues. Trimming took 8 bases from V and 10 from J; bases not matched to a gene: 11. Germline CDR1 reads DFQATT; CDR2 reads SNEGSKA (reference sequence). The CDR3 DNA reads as TGCAGTCCAGAGGGACAGGGGATACGGGAGCAGTTCTTC. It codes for CSPEGQGIREQFF.

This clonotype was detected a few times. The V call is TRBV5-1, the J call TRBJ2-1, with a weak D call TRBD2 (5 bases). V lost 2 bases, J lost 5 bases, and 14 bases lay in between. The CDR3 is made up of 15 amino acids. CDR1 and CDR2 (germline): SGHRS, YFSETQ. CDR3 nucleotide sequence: TGCGCCAGCAGCTTTACCCCGAGGGTTAACAATGAGCAGTTCTTC. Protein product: CASSFTPRVNNEQFF. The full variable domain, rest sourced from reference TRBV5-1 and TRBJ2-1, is KAGVTQTPRYLIKTRGQQVTLSCSPISGHRSVSWYQQTPGQGLQFLFEYFSETQRNKGNFPGRFSGRQFSNSRSEMNVSTLELGDSALYLCASSFTPRVNNEQFFGPGTRLTVL.

Here the CDR3 reads CASSDSGASSYEQYF. The CDR3 nucleotides are TGTGCCAGCAGTGATTCGGGGGCCTCCTCCTACGAGCAGTACTTC. The chain uses TRBV6-1 and TRBJ2-7; the D gene could be TRBD1 or TRBD2 (6 bases each). Germline CDR1 is MNHNS and CDR2 is SASEGT. V lost 3 bases, J lost 0 bases, and 12 bases lay in between. The CDR3 has 15 amino acids.

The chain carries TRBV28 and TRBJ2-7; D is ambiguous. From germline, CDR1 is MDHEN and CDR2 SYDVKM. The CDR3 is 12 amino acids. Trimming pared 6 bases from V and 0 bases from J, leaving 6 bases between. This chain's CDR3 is CASSRFSYEQYF. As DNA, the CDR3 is TGTGCCAGCAGCCGTTTCTCCTACGAGCAGTACTTC.

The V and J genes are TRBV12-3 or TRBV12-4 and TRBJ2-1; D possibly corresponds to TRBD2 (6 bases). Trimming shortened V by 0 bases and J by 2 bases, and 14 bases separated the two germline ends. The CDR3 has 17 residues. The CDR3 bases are TGTGCCAGCAGTTTAGCGCTCGGCGGGACCCCCTACAATGAGCAGTTCTTC. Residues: CASSLALGGTPYNEQFF.

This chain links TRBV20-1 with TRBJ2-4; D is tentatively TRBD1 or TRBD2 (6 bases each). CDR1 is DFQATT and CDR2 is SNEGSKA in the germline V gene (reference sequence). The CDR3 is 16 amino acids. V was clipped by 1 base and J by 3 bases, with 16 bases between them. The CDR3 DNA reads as TGCAGTGCTAGAGTTCGGGGGCAGAGGGGCAAAAACATTCAGTACTTC. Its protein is CSARVRGQRGKNIQYF.

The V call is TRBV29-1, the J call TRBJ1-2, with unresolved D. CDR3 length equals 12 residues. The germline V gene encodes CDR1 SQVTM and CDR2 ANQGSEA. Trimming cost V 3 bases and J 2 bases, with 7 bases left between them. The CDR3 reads CSVDRRNYGYTF. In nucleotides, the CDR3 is TGCAGCGTTGATCGGCGGAACTATGGCTACACCTTC.

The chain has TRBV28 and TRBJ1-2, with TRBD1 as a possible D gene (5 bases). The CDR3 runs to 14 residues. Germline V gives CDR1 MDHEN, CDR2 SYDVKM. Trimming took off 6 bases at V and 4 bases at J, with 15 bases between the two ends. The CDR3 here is CASSRYGASYGYTF. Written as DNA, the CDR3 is TGTGCCAGCAGCCGATATGGGGCAAGCTATGGCTACACCTTC.